This is a list of T cell receptor beta chains from one sample in a study of T cells in Graves' hyperthyroidism and ophthalmopathy. MiXCR, applied by TCRdb to the multiplex PCR reads, yields one record per CDR3 protein. In the table there are some 360,000 distinct CDR3 sequences, more than 11% of which are singletons. The sequencing input was blood. All receptors come from a woman aged 55-70 years with Graves' hyperthyroidism. Both conserved end residues are part of each CDR3. A D gene is named only where the DNA matches it firmly. Only part of the rows carry a size: once, few, many, or a class if the clone is expanded.

J gene: TRBJ2-1
clone size: many
D gene: TRBD2
V gene: TRBV6-5
CDR3 protein: CASSYSVAGGFNEQFF
CDR3 DNA: TGTGCCAGCAGTTACTCGGTAGCGGGAGGTTTCAATGAGCAGTTCTTC

J gene: TRBJ1-1
clone size: many
D gene: -
V gene: TRBV10-2
CDR3 protein: CATKDRANTEAFF
CDR3 DNA: TGCGCCACAAAAGACAGAGCTAACACTGAAGCTTTCTTT

J gene: TRBJ2-3
clone size: -
D gene: -
V gene: TRBV28
CDR3 protein: CASSSHGQQSSSTDTQYF
CDR3 DNA: TGTGCCAGCAGTTCCCATGGACAGCAATCGTCTAGCACTGATACGCAGTATTTT

J gene: TRBJ2-7
clone size: -
D gene: TRBD1
V gene: TRBV18
CDR3 protein: CASSPPGQALYEQYF
CDR3 DNA: TGTGCCAGCTCACCACCGGGACAGGCATTGTACGAGCAGTACTTC

J gene: TRBJ2-1
clone size: many
D gene: TRBD2
V gene: TRBV11-2
CDR3 protein: CASSTGGGSYNEQFF
CDR3 DNA: TGTGCCAGCTCGACTGGCGGGGGCTCCTACAATGAGCAGTTCTTC

J gene: TRBJ1-2
clone size: many
D gene: -
V gene: TRBV3-1
CDR3 protein: CASSHINLYTF
CDR3 DNA: TGTGCCAGCAGCCATATTAACCTCTACACCTTC

J gene: TRBJ1-1
clone size: -
D gene: -
V gene: TRBV5-6
CDR3 protein: CASSLWGSDTEAFF
CDR3 DNA: TGTGCCAGCAGCTTGTGGGGGTCGGACACTGAAGCTTTCTTT

J gene: TRBJ2-5
clone size: many
D gene: TRBD1
V gene: TRBV20-1
CDR3 protein: CSARGGQEPSQYF
CDR3 DNA: TGCAGTGCTAGGGGGGGACAGGAACCAAGTCAGTACTTC

J gene: TRBJ2-3
clone size: many
D gene: TRBD2
V gene: TRBV20-1
CDR3 protein: CSASWTSGRSADTQYF
CDR3 DNA: TGCAGTGCTAGTTGGACTAGCGGGAGGTCCGCAGATACGCAGTATTTT

J gene: TRBJ2-3
clone size: many
D gene: -
V gene: TRBV10-1
CDR3 protein: CASSESDTDTQYF
CDR3 DNA: TGCGCCAGCAGTGAGTCGGACACAGATACGCAGTATTTT

J gene: TRBJ1-1
clone size: many
D gene: -
V gene: TRBV6-1
CDR3 protein: CASSEQGAGTEAFF
CDR3 DNA: TGTGCCAGCAGTGAACAGGGCGCGGGCACTGAAGCTTTCTTT

J gene: TRBJ2-1
clone size: few
D gene: TRBD2
V gene: TRBV18
CDR3 protein: CASSLELAGAYNEQFF
CDR3 DNA: TGTGCCAGCTCACTAGAACTAGCGGGAGCCTACAATGAGCAGTTCTTC

J gene: TRBJ2-1
clone size: many
D gene: TRBD2
V gene: TRBV28
CDR3 protein: CASGGLAHNEQFF
CDR3 DNA: TGTGCCAGCGGAGGACTAGCGCACAATGAGCAGTTCTTC

J gene: TRBJ2-7
clone size: few
D gene: -
V gene: TRBV7-8
CDR3 protein: CASSLLPGHTTYEQYF
CDR3 DNA: TGTGCCAGCAGCCTGCTACCGGGACATACCACCTACGAGCAGTACTTC

J gene: TRBJ2-4
clone size: many
D gene: -
V gene: TRBV3-1
CDR3 protein: CASSLYTGDGKNIQYF
CDR3 DNA: TGTGCCAGCAGCCTTTACACCGGGGATGGCAAAAACATTCAGTACTTC

J gene: TRBJ2-3
clone size: many
D gene: TRBD1
V gene: TRBV28
CDR3 protein: CASSLVGQGGTDTQYF
CDR3 DNA: TGTGCCAGCAGTTTAGTGGGACAGGGGGGAACAGATACGCAGTATTTT

J gene: TRBJ1-4
clone size: -
D gene: TRBD1
V gene: TRBV6-1
CDR3 protein: CASSPLSGTGVEKLFF
CDR3 DNA: TGTGCCAGCAGTCCACTCTCCGGGACAGGGGTGGAAAAACTGTTTTTT

J gene: TRBJ2-3
clone size: few
D gene: -
V gene: TRBV18
CDR3 protein: CASSPTPGVGTDTQYF
CDR3 DNA: TGTGCCAGCTCACCAACACCAGGCGTGGGCACAGATACGCAGTATTTT

J gene: TRBJ2-5
clone size: many
D gene: -
V gene: TRBV10-3
CDR3 protein: CAISVSEQETQYF
CDR3 DNA: TGTGCCATCAGTGTATCCGAACAAGAGACCCAGTACTTC

J gene: TRBJ2-3
clone size: many
D gene: TRBD2
V gene: TRBV24-1
CDR3 protein: CATSDETGTSGTGTDTQYF
CDR3 DNA: TGTGCCACCAGTGATGAAACCGGGACTAGCGGGACTGGCACAGATACGCAGTATTTT

J gene: TRBJ2-1
clone size: many
D gene: -
V gene: TRBV7-9
CDR3 protein: CASRRIARRGYNEQFF
CDR3 DNA: TGTGCCAGCAGGCGTATAGCAAGGCGGGGTTACAATGAGCAGTTCTTC

J gene: TRBJ1-2
clone size: -
D gene: -
V gene: TRBV5-1
CDR3 protein: CASSPNPGTNYGYTF
CDR3 DNA: TGCGCCAGCAGCCCTAACCCGGGGACTAACTATGGCTACACCTTC

J gene: TRBJ2-7
clone size: -
D gene: -
V gene: TRBV5-1
CDR3 protein: CASRPADLGEQYF
CDR3 DNA: TGCGCCAGCAGGCCAGCGGACTTGGGGGAGCAGTACTTC

J gene: TRBJ2-5
clone size: -
D gene: -
V gene: TRBV7-9
CDR3 protein: CASSLGRWAEQETQYF
CDR3 DNA: TGTGCCAGCAGCTTAGGGCGGTGGGCAGAACAAGAGACCCAGTACTTC

J gene: TRBJ1-1
clone size: -
D gene: -
V gene: TRBV20-1
CDR3 protein: CSARDLRGTEAFF
CDR3 DNA: TGCAGTGCTAGAGATTTAAGGGGCACTGAAGCTTTCTTT